The 8 T cell receptor beta chains listed next were all sequenced from one sample in a study of blood T cell repertoires in COVID-19. The repertoire was sequenced with immunoSEQ multiplex PCR; TCRdb's copy has only in-frame clones and lacks some. The table has 150,000 to 200,000 clones, around 82% seen once. The source material was peripheral blood. The receptors here all came from a woman in her 40s with COVID-19, enrolled during active disease.

V is TRBV9 and J is TRBJ2-1; 10 bases align to TRBD2. This CDR3 has 15 residues. Germline CDR1 SGDLS, CDR2 YYNGEE. V was clipped by 4 bases and J by 8 bases; unmatched bases: 9. CDR3 DNA: TGTGCCAGCAGCAACCTACCCGGGACTAGCGATGAGCAGTTCTTC. This gives the protein CASSNLPGTSDEQFF.

J is TRBJ1-2 and V is TRBV5-1; TRBD1 matches at 11 bases. The ends lost 4 bases at V and 4 bases at J; junction bases unmatched: 9. Germline CDR1 reads SGHRS; CDR2 reads YFSETQ. The CDR3 loop spans 16 amino acids. The CDR3 DNA follows: TGCGCCAGCAGCCCCGGACAGGGGGCCTTGATCTATGGCTACACCTTC. It encodes CASSPGQGALIYGYTF.

The CDR3 bases are TGTGCCAGCAGCCTACAGCTAAACGATGGCTACACCTTC. This gives the protein CASSLQLNDGYTF. The chain employs TRBV28 and TRBJ1-2; D gene ambiguous. The CDR3 has 13 amino acids. V lost 6 bases and J lost 6, with 14 bases in between. CDR1 is MDHEN and CDR2 is SYDVKM in the germline V gene.

In this sample, this clone turned up a few times. The gene calls are TRBV4-2 and TRBJ2-2; 14 positions agree with TRBD2. CDR1 and CDR2 from the germline V gene are LGHNA and YNFKEQ. V lost 1 base to trimming and J lost 1 base; unmatched junction nucleotides: 11. The CDR3 consists of 21 residues. The CDR3 here is CASSQVGVGLAGGLNTGELFF. For the CDR3, the DNA is TGTGCCAGCAGCCAAGTTGGTGTTGGACTAGCGGGGGGCCTGAACACCGGGGAGCTGTTTTTT.

The V and J genes are TRBV30 and TRBJ1-6; 7 bases are a match to TRBD1. The V gene end was trimmed by 2 bases and the J gene end by 9 bases; junction bases not matched to a gene: 10. Per the germline V gene, CDR1 is GTSNPN and CDR2 is SVGIG (reference sequence). This CDR3 is built from 15 residues. The CDR3 sequence: CAWSKSRDSVSPLHF. CDR3 coding DNA: TGTGCCTGGAGTAAAAGTCGGGACAGTGTTTCACCCCTCCACTTT.

In nucleotides, the CDR3 is TGTGCCAGCAGCCAAGGACAGGGGCGTAATACGCAGTATTTT. This translates into CASSQGQGRNTQYF. The J gene is TRBJ2-3, the V gene TRBV3-1 (or the pseudogene TRBV3-2); TRBD1 matches 8 bases. The germline V gene has CDR1 LGHDT and CDR2 YNNKEL (reference sequence). The V gene end was trimmed by 1 base and the J gene end by 7 bases; junction bases not matched to a gene: 4. This CDR3 has 14 residues.

This chain joins TRBV9 and TRBJ1-2; the match to TRBD1 covers 9 bases. V trimming: 0 bases; J trimming: 3 bases; junction bases outside the gene matches: 9. Looked up from germline, CDR1 is SGDLS and CDR2 is YYNGEE. The CDR3 runs 17 residues. This CDR3 is CASSVGVGRTGDYGYTF. DNA for the CDR3: TGTGCCAGCAGCGTAGGGGTGGGCCGGACAGGGGACTATGGCTACACCTTC.

This chain uses TRBV6-1 with TRBJ1-4; TRBD1 agrees at 8 bases. There are 18 residues in the CDR3. Trimming at V came to 2 bases and at J to 8 bases, leaving 16 bases not matched to a gene. Germline loops: CDR1 MNHNS, CDR2 SASEGT. The DNA of the CDR3 is TGTGCCAGCAGTGAAAATCTACTCAGCGGGACAGGAGGGGAAAAACTGTTTTTT. Encoded protein: CASSENLLSGTGGEKLFF.